The 7 T cell receptor beta chains below all came from one sample that was sequenced in a study of T-cell memory formation after mild COVID-19. TCRdb re-derived calls from the 5' RACE reads in MiXCR, one entry per CDR3 protein. This sample has some 250,000 distinct CDR3 sequences; 8% to 10% occur once, and the top ten carry roughly a fifth. Sequenced sample: PBMCs or a T cell subset sorted from them (not recorded which). The source is a man between 18 and 35 years old who had mild COVID-19 (a few samples of this study predate the infection). Cell type and time point are not known.

About this clonotype itself: The DNA is left out, because the CDR3 cannot be placed on it with certainty; the CDR3 is given as TCRdb lists it. J is TRBJ2-6 and V is TRBV2; the table's D call TRBD1 went unverified against the DNA. Ends included, the CDR3 has 17 residues. In germline, CDR1 is SNHLY, CDR2 FYNNEI. CDR3 residues: CASSPDRVGSGANVLTF.

The V gene is TRBV20-1, the J gene TRBJ1-5; 8 bases map to TRBD1. Germline V lookup: CDR1 DFQATT, CDR2 SNEGSKA (reference sequence). V shed 6 bases, J shed 0 bases, and the junction held 4 bases outside the gene matches. The CDR3 extends over 14 amino acids. CDR3 amino acids: CSAWTGFSNQPQHF. The CDR3 nucleotides are TGCAGTGCCTGGACAGGGTTTAGCAATCAGCCCCAGCATTTT.

The J gene is TRBJ1-2, the V gene TRBV5-1; no firm D call. The V end was cut by 0 bases, the J end by 6 bases, with 15 bases between. Per germline, CDR1 SGHRS and CDR2 YFSETQ. The CDR3 spans 15 residues. The CDR3 region is CASSLADAGRDGYTF. The CDR3 DNA reads as TGCGCCAGCAGCTTGGCCGATGCGGGGAGGGATGGCTACACCTTC. The full variable domain, completed using reference TRBV5-1 and TRBJ1-2, is KAGVTQTPRYLIKTRGQQVTLSCSPISGHRSVSWYQQTPGQGLQFLFEYFSETQRNKGNFPGRFSGRQFSNSRSEMNVSTLELGDSALYLCASSLADAGRDGYTFGSGTRLTVV.

V and J are TRBV3-1 and TRBJ2-2; D gene unclear. The germline CDR1 and CDR2 sequences are LGHDT and YNNKEL (reference sequence). This CDR3 comprises 14 residues. Trimming took 1 base from V and 7 from J, leaving 10 bases between them. The CDR3 loop is CASSQGHGYGELFF. The CDR3 region has the DNA TGTGCCAGCAGCCAAGGTCACGGTTACGGGGAGCTGTTTTTT.

The chain couples TRBV12-3 or TRBV12-4 to TRBJ1-3, with D unclear. This CDR3 has 12 amino acids. The V and J ends lost 3 bases and 8 bases respectively, with 8 bases between them. The CDR3 is CASSFIRYTIYF. CDR3 nucleotide sequence: TGTGCCAGCAGTTTTATACGATACACCATATATTTT.

The DNA of the CDR3 is TGCAGTGCTAGAGATCAGGGAGAGTACACCGGGGAGCTGTTTTTT. It encodes CSARDQGEYTGELFF. This rearrangement joins TRBV20-1 to TRBJ2-2; either TRBD1 or TRBD2 may supply D (5 bases each). The CDR3 has 15 residues. V was cut by 0 bases and J by 3 bases, with 11 bases left in between. Germline lookup yields CDR1 DFQATT and CDR2 SNEGSKA (reference sequence).

The chain is built from TRBV5-4 and TRBJ2-7; D call uncertain. The CDR3 contains 14 residues. Germline assignment: CDR1 SGHNT and CDR2 YYREEE (reference sequence). Trimming took off 4 bases at V and 2 bases at J, with 13 bases between the two ends. The CDR3 DNA reads TGTGCCAGCAGCCCGGTCAATAGACCCTACGAGCAGTACTTC. Protein sequence: CASSPVNRPYEQYF. Variable domain in full (rest from reference TRBV5-4 and TRBJ2-7): ETGVTQSPTHLIKTRGQQVTLRCSSQSGHNTVSWYQQALGQGPQFIFQYYREEENGRGNFPPRFSGLQFPNYSSELNVNALELDDSALYLCASSPVNRPYEQYFGPGTRLTVT.